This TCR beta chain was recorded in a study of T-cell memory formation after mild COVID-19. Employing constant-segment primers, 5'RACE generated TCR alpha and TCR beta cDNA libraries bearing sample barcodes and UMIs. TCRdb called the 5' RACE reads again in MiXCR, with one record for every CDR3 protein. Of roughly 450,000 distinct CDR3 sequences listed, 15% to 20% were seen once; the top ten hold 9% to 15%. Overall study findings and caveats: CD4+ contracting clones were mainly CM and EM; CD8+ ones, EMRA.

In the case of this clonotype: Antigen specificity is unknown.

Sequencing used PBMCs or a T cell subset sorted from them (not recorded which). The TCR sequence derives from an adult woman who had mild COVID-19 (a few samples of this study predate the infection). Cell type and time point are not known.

Here the CDR3 reads CASSGQGKNYGYTF. CDR3 coding DNA: TGTGCCAGTAGCGGACAGGGTAAAAACTATGGCTACACCTTC. This sequence joins TRBV19 and TRBJ1-2; 8 nucleotides match TRBD1. With 6 bases clipped from V and 2 bases from J, the junction kept 5 bases outside the gene matches. The CDR3 totals 14 residues. CDR1 is LNHDA and CDR2 is SQIVND in the germline V gene (reference sequence).